The entry that follows covers one TCR beta chain sequence. The antigen is not known. Cells designated naive CD8 were CD45RO-negative and were positively selected for CCR7, with terminally differentiated effector memory CD45RA+ cells excluded. Researchers divided each subset's genomic DNA evenly across several immunoSEQ plates. The authors' processing: Filtering differed for immunoSEQ, which gave only junction sequences without quality scores. Clones were read by immunoSEQ multiplex PCR, and TCRdb kept only the in-frame ones, dropping some. V and J calls and clone size follow that table, whereas D and trimming were derived from the DNA. The sample yields 630,000 or so clones, more than 95% seen once. This CDR3 is 13 amino acids long. Germline CDR1 is PRHDT and CDR2 is FYEKMQ (reference sequence). The V end lost 4 bases, the J end lost 1 base, and 8 bases lay between the germline ends. This sample is drawn from a study of shared clonotypes between healthy human individuals.

General study findings and limits: Only blood samples were collected, and tissue repertoires likely differ.

The V call is TRBV13, the J call TRBJ2-7; maybe TRBD1 (5 bases). The origin of this receptor is a young man in good health. Sequencing was carried out using naive CD8+ T cells sorted from blood. CDR3 loop: CASSSGISYEQYF. The DNA for the CDR3 is TGTGCCAGCAGCTCAGGGATATCCTACGAGCAGTACTTC.